This is a list of T cell receptor beta chains from one sample in a study of blood T cells in healthy people across ages. TCRdb redid the calling of the 5' RACE reads with MiXCR, one entry per CDR3 protein. The sample records more than 1.4 million distinct CDR3 sequences, approximately 40% being singletons. The sequencing input was blood. The receptors here all came from a woman under 30 in good health. Each CDR3 is given with its conserved first and last residue. D genes are given only for firm matches. Clone size is stated in some rows and not others, as once, few, many or a class when expanded.

j_call: TRBJ1-6; clone_size: .; d_call: .; v_call: TRBV20-1; cdr3_nt: TGCAGTGTTAGAGCGGGACAAAATTCACCCCTCCACTTT; cdr3_aa: CSVRAGQNSPLHF
j_call: TRBJ2-7; clone_size: .; d_call: TRBD1; v_call: TRBV7-8; cdr3_nt: TGTGCCAGCAGCTTGGAGCTTGGGACAGCCTACGAGCAGTACTTC; cdr3_aa: CASSLELGTAYEQYF
j_call: TRBJ2-7; clone_size: .; d_call: TRBD2; v_call: TRBV3-1; cdr3_nt: TGTGCCGGCAGCGCTCAACCGGGACTAGGGACCTACGAGCAGTACTTC; cdr3_aa: CAGSAQPGLGTYEQYF
j_call: TRBJ2-1; clone_size: few; d_call: .; v_call: TRBV20-1; cdr3_nt: TGCAGTGCTAGAGGGGGAAGCGGGCGCTCCTACAATGAGCAGTTCTTC; cdr3_aa: CSARGGSGRSYNEQFF
j_call: TRBJ2-3; clone_size: few; d_call: TRBD2; v_call: TRBV6-5; cdr3_nt: TGTGCCAGCAGTTACTCGCTAGCGGGAGTCTTGGGCACAGATACGCAGTATTTT; cdr3_aa: CASSYSLAGVLGTDTQYF
j_call: TRBJ1-1; clone_size: .; d_call: TRBD1; v_call: TRBV5-1; cdr3_nt: TGCGCCAGCAGCTTGATGGGACAGGCGAACACTGAAGCTTTCTTT; cdr3_aa: CASSLMGQANTEAFF
j_call: TRBJ1-1; clone_size: .; d_call: .; v_call: TRBV5-1; cdr3_nt: TGCGCCAGCAGCGTGGTTGCGGGGAACACTGAAGCTTTCTTT; cdr3_aa: CASSVVAGNTEAFF
j_call: TRBJ2-5; clone_size: .; d_call: TRBD2; v_call: TRBV9; cdr3_nt: TGTGCCAGCAGCGTAGGTGAGACTAGCGGCTACAATGAGCAGTACTTC; cdr3_aa: CASSVGETSGYNEQYF
j_call: TRBJ2-1; clone_size: .; d_call: .; v_call: TRBV5-1; cdr3_nt: TGCGCCAGCAGCTTGGCCGAGATTAGGAAGACCCAGTTCTTC; cdr3_aa: CASSLAEIRKTQFF
j_call: TRBJ2-7; clone_size: few; d_call: .; v_call: TRBV12-3/TRBV12-4; cdr3_nt: TGTGCCAGCAGTCCCGCTGGAGTCGGGGCCTACGAGCAGTACTTC; cdr3_aa: CASSPAGVGAYEQYF
j_call: TRBJ1-1; clone_size: .; d_call: TRBD1; v_call: TRBV5-1; cdr3_nt: TGCGCCAGCAGCTTGGTGGCAGGGGGATATACTGAAGCTTTCTTT; cdr3_aa: CASSLVAGGYTEAFF
j_call: TRBJ2-1; clone_size: few; d_call: .; v_call: TRBV20-1; cdr3_nt: TGCAGTGCCTCTCACAATGAGCAGTTCTTC; cdr3_aa: CSASHNEQFF
j_call: TRBJ2-3; clone_size: few; d_call: .; v_call: TRBV11-2; cdr3_nt: TGTGCCAGCAGCAGAGCCCCGGGCCCCACAGATACGCAGTATTTT; cdr3_aa: CASSRAPGPTDTQYF
j_call: TRBJ2-3; clone_size: .; d_call: .; v_call: TRBV9; cdr3_nt: TGTGCCAGCAGCGTAGCGGGAGTACGTGATACGCAGTATTTT; cdr3_aa: CASSVAGVRDTQYF
j_call: TRBJ1-4; clone_size: .; d_call: .; v_call: TRBV7-6; cdr3_nt: TGTGCCAGCAGCTTAGGGGGCAGCTTTGAAAAACTGTTTTTT; cdr3_aa: CASSLGGSFEKLFF
j_call: TRBJ2-1; clone_size: .; d_call: .; v_call: TRBV30; cdr3_nt: TGTGCCTCCGGACTGGTGAATTACAATGAGCAGTTCTTC; cdr3_aa: CASGLVNYNEQFF
j_call: TRBJ2-1; clone_size: .; d_call: TRBD2; v_call: TRBV5-4; cdr3_nt: TGTGCCAGCAGCTTCCGACTAGCGGGGTACAATGAGCGGTTCTTC; cdr3_aa: CASSFRLAGYNERFF
j_call: TRBJ2-3; clone_size: once; d_call: TRBD2; v_call: TRBV4-1; cdr3_nt: TGCGCCAGCAGCTCACGTCAGGGAGGGACTAGCACAGATACGCAGTATTTT; cdr3_aa: CASSSRQGGTSTDTQYF
j_call: TRBJ2-1; clone_size: .; d_call: TRBD2; v_call: TRBV18; cdr3_nt: TGTGCCAGCTCACCACCGAGTCTAGCGGGGAGCGGTGAGCAGTTCTTC; cdr3_aa: CASSPPSLAGSGEQFF
j_call: TRBJ2-1; clone_size: few; d_call: .; v_call: TRBV2; cdr3_nt: TGTGCCAGCAGTGAGTTAAATGAGCAGTTCTTC; cdr3_aa: CASSELNEQFF
j_call: TRBJ2-7; clone_size: once; d_call: TRBD1; v_call: TRBV6-6; cdr3_nt: TGTGCCAGCAGTTCAGGACAGGGGATTGACGAGCAGTACTTC; cdr3_aa: CASSSGQGIDEQYF
j_call: TRBJ1-1; clone_size: .; d_call: .; v_call: TRBV4-2; cdr3_nt: TGTGCCAGCAGCCAATTGGCGACAACGAGGTATGACACTGAAGCTTTCTTT; cdr3_aa: CASSQLATTRYDTEAFF
j_call: TRBJ2-5; clone_size: .; d_call: TRBD2; v_call: TRBV20-1; cdr3_nt: TGCAGTGCTAGACCGGGACTAGCGGGGTCCGTGGAGACCCAGTACTTC; cdr3_aa: CSARPGLAGSVETQYF
j_call: TRBJ2-4; clone_size: .; d_call: TRBD2; v_call: TRBV10-2; cdr3_nt: TGCGCCAGCGGGACTAGCGGACTCTGGGGGCAGTACTTC; cdr3_aa: CASGTSGLWGQYF
j_call: TRBJ2-2; clone_size: .; d_call: .; v_call: TRBV6-5; cdr3_nt: TGTGCCAGCAGTTACTTGAGCCCCCCGAACACCGGGGAGCTGTTTTTT; cdr3_aa: CASSYLSPPNTGELFF
j_call: TRBJ2-1; clone_size: few; d_call: TRBD1; v_call: TRBV24-1; cdr3_nt: TGTGCCACCAGTGATACACAGGGGGCTGGTGAGCAGTTCTTC; cdr3_aa: CATSDTQGAGEQFF
j_call: TRBJ2-3; clone_size: .; d_call: .; v_call: TRBV6-5; cdr3_nt: TGTGCCAGCAGTTACCAACAACCCGACAGCACAGATACGCAGTATTTT; cdr3_aa: CASSYQQPDSTDTQYF
j_call: TRBJ2-7; clone_size: few; d_call: TRBD2; v_call: TRBV25-1; cdr3_nt: TGTGCCAGCAGTGACAAGGGGACTAGCAACGAGCAGTACTTC; cdr3_aa: CASSDKGTSNEQYF
j_call: TRBJ1-2; clone_size: few; d_call: TRBD1; v_call: TRBV7-8; cdr3_nt: TGTGCCAGTAGCGCAGACCGGGACAGGGGAGCCTACACCTTC; cdr3_aa: CASSADRDRGAYTF
j_call: TRBJ1-5; clone_size: .; d_call: .; v_call: TRBV7-9; cdr3_nt: TGTGCCAGCAGCTACAGGGAGGAAGGCAATCAGCCCCAGCATTTT; cdr3_aa: CASSYREEGNQPQHF
j_call: TRBJ2-7; clone_size: .; d_call: TRBD1; v_call: TRBV15; cdr3_nt: TGTGCCACCAGCAGGGAAGGGACAGCGGTCTACGAGCAGTACTTC; cdr3_aa: CATSREGTAVYEQYF
j_call: TRBJ2-7; clone_size: few; d_call: TRBD2; v_call: TRBV6-1; cdr3_nt: TGTGCCAGCAGTGGGGACTACTGGGCGGGGGAGCAGTACTTC; cdr3_aa: CASSGDYWAGEQYF
j_call: TRBJ2-7; clone_size: .; d_call: .; v_call: TRBV29-1; cdr3_nt: TGCAGCGTTGTGGGCACGGAGAGTCCCTACGAGCAGTACTTC; cdr3_aa: CSVVGTESPYEQYF
j_call: TRBJ1-5; clone_size: .; d_call: .; v_call: TRBV20-1; cdr3_nt: TGCAGTGCTGGAGACAGTAACTATCAGCCCCAGCATTTT; cdr3_aa: CSAGDSNYQPQHF
j_call: TRBJ2-1; clone_size: many; d_call: .; v_call: TRBV24-1; cdr3_nt: TGTGCCACCAGTAGACTAGACAATGAGCAGTTCTTC; cdr3_aa: CATSRLDNEQFF
j_call: TRBJ1-2; clone_size: .; d_call: TRBD1; v_call: TRBV12-3/TRBV12-4; cdr3_nt: TGTGCCAGCAGTTTAGTCCCTGCGGGGACAGTCTATGGCTACACCTTC; cdr3_aa: CASSLVPAGTVYGYTF
j_call: TRBJ1-1; clone_size: .; d_call: .; v_call: TRBV3-1; cdr3_nt: TGTGCCAGCAGCCAAGATGGGACACCGGGGGTTGAAGCTTTCTTT; cdr3_aa: CASSQDGTPGVEAFF
j_call: TRBJ1-1; clone_size: many; d_call: .; v_call: TRBV4-1; cdr3_nt: TGCGCCAGCAGCCAAGACCCAGACACGGGGGACATCATGAACACTGAAGCTTTCTTT; cdr3_aa: CASSQDPDTGDIMNTEAFF
j_call: TRBJ1-5; clone_size: few; d_call: .; v_call: TRBV20-1; cdr3_nt: TGCAGTGCTAGAGACCGTGGCTACAGCAATCAGCCCCAGCATTTT; cdr3_aa: CSARDRGYSNQPQHF
j_call: TRBJ1-1; clone_size: few; d_call: .; v_call: TRBV10-3; cdr3_nt: TGTGCCATCAGAGACCAGGGGAACACTGAAGCTTTCTTT; cdr3_aa: CAIRDQGNTEAFF
j_call: TRBJ1-2; clone_size: .; d_call: .; v_call: TRBV6-5; cdr3_nt: TGTGCCAGCAGTTCGCTGGGCGGTGGGGTCAACTATGGCTACACCTTC; cdr3_aa: CASSSLGGGVNYGYTF
j_call: TRBJ1-2; clone_size: few; d_call: TRBD1; v_call: TRBV27; cdr3_nt: TGTGCCAGCAGTATAGGGACAGGGGAATATGGCTACACCTTC; cdr3_aa: CASSIGTGEYGYTF
j_call: TRBJ2-1; clone_size: .; d_call: TRBD1; v_call: TRBV4-2; cdr3_nt: TGTGCCAGCAGCCAAGTTACGGACAGGGACTACAATGAGCAGTTCTTC; cdr3_aa: CASSQVTDRDYNEQFF